This T cell receptor beta chain came from a study of blood T cell repertoires in COVID-19. Study as a whole: From the United States, Italy and Spain came samples of acute and convalescent COVID-19.

Repertoires were generated with immunoSEQ multiplex PCR, while TCRdb's copy carries only in-frame clones and drops some. There are fewer than 300,000 clones in the sample; roughly 85% occur only once, and roughly 4% lies in the top ten. The CDR3 loop spans 17 amino acids. The V gene end was trimmed by 9 bases and the J gene end by 3 bases; junction bases not matched to a gene: 14. Per germline, CDR1 WNHNN and CDR2 SYGVQD (reference sequence). Participant age was about 18 to 100 years, and participants resided in around 24 US areas. The recovered donors of Cohort 3 showed two negative PCRs, clearance, or symptom resolution.

Sequences were obtained from PBMCs or T cells enriched from blood (not recorded which). This sequence was found in a woman in her thirties who had recovered from COVID-19. This chain uses TRBV10-1 with TRBJ2-3; 11 nucleotides match TRBD2. CDR3 amino acids: CARKTEGLAEITDTQYF. Here the CDR3 DNA reads TGCGCCAGGAAAACCGAGGGACTAGCGGAAATTACAGATACGCAGTATTTT.